These 27 T cell receptor beta chains share one sample of origin, sequenced in a study of blood T cell repertoires in COVID-19. Assay: immunoSEQ multiplex PCR; the TCRdb copy retains only in-frame clones and omits some. The sample shows 250,000 to 300,000 clones, more than 85% of them seen only once. Sequenced input: peripheral blood. The receptors come from a man aged 18 to 30 with active or convalescent COVID-19.

The chain employs TRBV3-1 (or the pseudogene TRBV3-2) and TRBJ1-6; D unresolved. This CDR3 comprises 17 residues. CDR1 LGHDT and CDR2 YNNKEL come from the germline V gene (reference sequence). V was clipped by 0 bases and J by 0 bases, with 9 bases between them. In nucleotides, the CDR3 is TGTGCCAGCAGCCAAGAACGATTCAGCTCCTATAATTCACCCCTCCACTTT. Residues: CASSQERFSSYNSPLHF.

This rearrangement joins TRBV6-5 to TRBJ1-4, with TRBD1 matching over 9 bases. J was trimmed by 7 bases and V by 5 bases; bases with no gene match: 5. CDR1 MNHEY and CDR2 SVGAGI come from the germline V gene. CDR3 length: 14 amino acids. This CDR3 reads CASSLGQGLEKLFF. In nucleotides, the CDR3 is TGTGCCAGCAGTCTAGGACAGGGGCTTGAAAAACTGTTTTTT.

J is TRBJ1-2 and V is TRBV11-2; perhaps TRBD1 as D (6 bases). The germline V and J ends were trimmed by 5 bases and 4 bases, with 23 bases remaining between them. CDR3 length: 17 amino acids. Germline V gene data show CDR1 as SGHAT and CDR2 as FQNNGV. CDR3 sequence: CASSPDSFQGRGYGYTF. In DNA form, the CDR3 reads TGTGCCAGCAGCCCAGACAGTTTTCAGGGGAGGGGCTATGGCTACACCTTC.

V and J are TRBV7-2 and TRBJ1-2; tentatively, D is TRBD1 (5 bases). Germline lookup yields CDR1 SGHTA and CDR2 FQGNSA. V gave up 0 bases and J gave up 8 bases, with 13 bases separating them. The CDR3 extends over 14 amino acids. The CDR3 reads CASSLAVRVSGYTF. CDR3 sequence (DNA): TGTGCCAGCAGCTTAGCCGTCAGGGTCTCCGGCTACACCTTC.

The chain recombines TRBV9 with TRBJ1-4; maybe TRBD1 (6 bases). The CDR3 runs to 15 residues. With 3 bases removed from V and 5 bases from J, the gap between germline ends came to 14 bases. Germline CDR1 and CDR2: SGDLS and YYNGEE. The chain's CDR3 is CASSARVGGNEKLFF. As DNA, the CDR3 is TGTGCCAGCAGCGCAAGGGTAGGGGGAAATGAAAAACTGTTTTTT.

The chain is built from TRBV20-1 and TRBJ2-7; D perhaps matches TRBD1 (7 bases). Germline V gene lookup returns CDR1 DFQATT and CDR2 SNEGSKA (reference sequence). Trimming shortened V by 3 bases and J by 6 bases, and 21 bases separated the two germline ends. The CDR3 is made up of 15 amino acids. DNA for the CDR3: TGCAGTGCTAGTAAACAGGGGATTCGGGGAGGCGAGCAGTACTTC. Translated: CSASKQGIRGGEQYF.

This chain links TRBV16 with TRBJ2-3; 11 nucleotides agree with TRBD1. Trimming took 3 bases from V and 4 from J; bases not matched to a gene: 6. The CDR3 has 16 amino acids. From germline, CDR1 is KGHSY and CDR2 FQNENV. CDR3 amino acids: CASSQPGQGAADTQYF. CDR3 in DNA: TGTGCCAGCAGCCAGCCAGGACAGGGGGCGGCAGATACGCAGTATTTT.

This clone was seen only once. The chain links TRBV5-1 to TRBJ1-4; 10 bases match TRBD1. The germline V gene encodes CDR1 SGHRS and CDR2 YFSETQ. The length of the CDR3 is 19 residues. The J segment lost 3 bases and the V segment lost 1 base, leaving 12 bases of the junction unmatched. In DNA, the CDR3 is TGCGCCAGCAGCTTGCACCCGGGACAGGGGTATCGATCTAATGAAAAACTGTTTTTT. Translation gives CASSLHPGQGYRSNEKLFF.

The rearrangement uses TRBV18 and TRBJ1-2, with TRBD1 identical over 7 bases. The CDR3 runs 13 residues. Germline V gene lookup returns CDR1 KGHSH and CDR2 LQKENI. Trimming removed 1 base from V and 6 bases from J; junction bases left unmatched: 2. The CDR3 DNA follows: TGTGCCAGCTCACCACGGGACAGCGATGGCTACACCTTC. Translating gives CASSPRDSDGYTF.

This clone showed up just a few times. The chain links TRBV7-7 to TRBJ2-1, with 12 bases aligning to TRBD2. V shed 5 bases and J 6 bases; nucleotides not matched to a gene: 5. The length of the CDR3 is 15 residues. Germline V gives CDR1 SSHAT, CDR2 FNYEAQ (reference sequence). As DNA, the CDR3 is TGTGCCAGCAGCCGGACTAGCGGGGCCCTCAATGAGCAGTTCTTC. This codes for CASSRTSGALNEQFF.

The chain employs TRBV30 and TRBJ1-3; D gene uncertain. Germline CDR1 and CDR2: GTSNPN and SVGIG (reference sequence). This CDR3 has 13 residues. V dropped 5 bases and J dropped 1 base, with 9 bases sitting between them. CDR3: CAWLEASGNTIYF. The CDR3 bases are TGTGCCTGGTTGGAGGCATCTGGAAACACCATATATTTT.

The chain has TRBV29-1 and TRBJ2-1, with D perhaps TRBD2 (7 bases). This CDR3 has 14 residues. Germline CDR1 is SQVTM and CDR2 is ANQGSEA. The germline V and J ends were trimmed by 4 bases and 8 bases, with 18 bases remaining between them. As DNA, the CDR3 is TGCAGCGTTGGGGTCGGGGGGCGCGAACATGAGCAGTTCTTC. It encodes CSVGVGGREHEQFF.

V is TRBV12-3 or TRBV12-4 and J is TRBJ1-4, with 7 bases lining up with TRBD1. After removal of 8 bases from V and 8 bases from J, the junction contained 8 bases not matched to a gene. The length of the CDR3 is 13 residues. The CDR3 DNA reads TGTGCCAGCCAGACAGGGCTAGACGAAAAACTGTTTTTT. Protein sequence: CASQTGLDEKLFF.

The chain is built from TRBV6-5 and TRBJ2-2; unclear D gene. This CDR3 has 13 amino acids. The ends were cut back, 6 bases at V and 4 bases at J, with 9 bases in the middle. Germline lookup yields CDR1 MNHEY and CDR2 SVGAGI. The CDR3 nucleotides are TGTGCCAGCAGCCCAGAGCGCACCGGGGAGCTGTTTTTT. Its translation: CASSPERTGELFF.

This sequence joins TRBV12-3 or TRBV12-4 and TRBJ2-3; the D is unclear. This CDR3 contains 12 residues. Trimming removed 3 bases at V and 3 bases at J, with 4 bases between. DNA for the CDR3: TGTGCCAGCAGTTTCCAGACAGATACGCAGTATTTT. It encodes CASSFQTDTQYF.

This sequence joins TRBV27 and TRBJ2-1; 9 bases match TRBD2. With V trimmed by 4 bases and J by 7 bases, 5 bases remained unmatched. CDR1 is MNHEY and CDR2 is SMNVEV in the germline V gene (reference sequence). The CDR3 sequence is 14 residues long. The CDR3 loop reads CASSWREGRNEQFF. The CDR3 nucleotides are TGTGCCAGCAGTTGGCGGGAGGGCAGAAATGAGCAGTTCTTC.

The genes are TRBV29-1 and TRBJ2-5; D might be TRBD2 (5 bases). Trimming took 7 bases from V and 2 from J, leaving 14 bases between them. The CDR3 length is 13 residues. Germline CDR1 and CDR2: SQVTM and ANQGSEA. CDR3 in DNA: TGCAGCGGAAGGAGGTCTCCTCAAGAGACCCAGTACTTC. Amino acid sequence: CSGRRSPQETQYF. The full variable domain, completed using reference TRBV29-1 and TRBJ2-5, is SAVISQKPSRDICQRGTSLTIQCQVDSQVTMMFWYRQQPGQSLTLIATANQGSEATYESGFVIDKFPISRPNLTFSTLTVSNMSPEDSSIYLCSGRRSPQETQYFGPGTRLLVL.

This chain uses TRBV7-3 with TRBJ1-2; no definite D call. The CDR3 sequence is 16 residues long. CDR1 is SGHTA and CDR2 is FQGTGA in the germline V gene. V was trimmed by 1 base and J by 8 bases, leaving 20 bases between them. CDR3 bases: TGTGCCAGCAGCTTAAGATCGGGGAACAGAAGAGAAGGCTACACCTTC. Protein sequence: CASSLRSGNRREGYTF.

The chain recombines TRBV2 with TRBJ1-2; D is possibly TRBD1 (6 bases). The length of the CDR3 is 15 residues. Germline assignment: CDR1 SNHLY and CDR2 FYNNEI. V lost 9 bases and J lost 2, with 19 bases in between. Here the CDR3 reads CARGGSGPMNYGYTF. In DNA, the CDR3 is TGTGCCAGAGGGGGATCCGGGCCTATGAACTATGGCTACACCTTC.

The V and J genes are TRBV29-1 and TRBJ1-2; TRBD1 agrees at 7 bases. The CDR3 length is 13 residues. J gave up 4 bases and V 8 bases, and 10 bases lay outside the gene matches. Per germline, CDR1 SQVTM and CDR2 ANQGSEA. CDR3 protein: CSSARQGGYGYTF. The CDR3 DNA sequence: TGCAGCTCAGCCCGACAGGGAGGCTATGGCTACACCTTC. The full variable domain, rest sourced from reference TRBV29-1 and TRBJ1-2, is SAVISQKPSRDICQRGTSLTIQCQVDSQVTMMFWYRQQPGQSLTLIATANQGSEATYESGFVIDKFPISRPNLTFSTLTVSNMSPEDSSIYLCSSARQGGYGYTFGSGTRLTVV.

The chain joins TRBV7-2 to TRBJ2-3; 9 bases map to TRBD2. CDR3 length: 16 residues. Germline trimming cut 5 bases from V and 3 bases from J; bases unmatched to any gene: 9. The germline CDR1 and CDR2 sequences are SGHTA and FQGNSA. This CDR3 reads CASSPPRRGGTDTQYF. The DNA for the CDR3 is TGTGCCAGCAGCCCCCCTCGGCGGGGGGGAACAGATACGCAGTATTTT.

The CDR3 spells CASSGGGATYEQYF. The CDR3 region has the DNA TGCGCCAGCAGCGGTGGGGGGGCGACCTACGAGCAGTACTTC. The rearrangement uses TRBV5-1 and TRBJ2-7, with D possibly matching TRBD2 (7 bases). Germline-derived CDR1 and CDR2 are SGHRS and YFSETQ. V was shortened by 4 bases and J by 2 bases, with 13 bases between the two germline ends. The CDR3 is made up of 14 amino acids.

The V call is TRBV5-6, the J call TRBJ2-7, with 7 bases fitting TRBD1. The CDR3 has 14 amino acids. The V segment lost 3 bases and the J segment 3 bases; nucleotides outside the gene matches: 6. The V gene's germline CDR1 is SGHDT and CDR2 YYEEEE. The CDR3 DNA follows: TGTGCCAGCAGCTCGACAGGGATTGACTACGAGCAGTACTTC. Translation: CASSSTGIDYEQYF.

V and J are TRBV24-1 and TRBJ2-2; possibly TRBD1 for D (6 bases). The CDR3 has 17 amino acids. Germline loops: CDR1 KGHDR, CDR2 SFDVKD. Trimming pared 1 base from V and 2 bases from J, leaving 13 bases between. The CDR3 DNA reads TGTGCCACCAGTGATTTCCCCCAGGGGAGCAACACCGGGGAGCTGTTTTTT. Translated, it gives CATSDFPQGSNTGELFF.

The chain couples TRBV19 to TRBJ2-7; 8 bases map to TRBD1. The length of the CDR3 is 15 residues. From germline, CDR1 is LNHDA and CDR2 SQIVND (reference sequence). V shed 5 bases, J shed 3 bases, and the junction held 9 bases outside the gene matches. This CDR3 reads CASSSGQADLYEQYF. The CDR3 DNA is TGTGCCAGTAGTTCGGGACAGGCGGACCTCTACGAGCAGTACTTC.

The rearrangement links TRBV5-1 to TRBJ2-7; no definite D call. V dropped 0 bases and J dropped 4 bases, with 8 bases sitting between them. Germline values: CDR1 SGHRS, CDR2 YFSETQ. CDR3 size: 13 residues. The CDR3 region has the DNA TGCGCCAGCAGCTTGGGACTGGAGTACGAGCAGTACTTC. Its translation is CASSLGLEYEQYF.

This clone was counted between two and nine times. The chain links TRBV29-1 to TRBJ2-2; a possible D gene is TRBD1 (6 bases). The CDR3 consists of 14 residues. The germline V and J ends were trimmed by 3 bases and 5 bases, with 13 bases remaining between them. Germline-derived CDR1 and CDR2 are SQVTM and ANQGSEA. The CDR3 DNA reads as TGCAGCGTTGAGCCAGGGGCAGGGACCGGGGAGCTGTTTTTT. Translated: CSVEPGAGTGELFF.